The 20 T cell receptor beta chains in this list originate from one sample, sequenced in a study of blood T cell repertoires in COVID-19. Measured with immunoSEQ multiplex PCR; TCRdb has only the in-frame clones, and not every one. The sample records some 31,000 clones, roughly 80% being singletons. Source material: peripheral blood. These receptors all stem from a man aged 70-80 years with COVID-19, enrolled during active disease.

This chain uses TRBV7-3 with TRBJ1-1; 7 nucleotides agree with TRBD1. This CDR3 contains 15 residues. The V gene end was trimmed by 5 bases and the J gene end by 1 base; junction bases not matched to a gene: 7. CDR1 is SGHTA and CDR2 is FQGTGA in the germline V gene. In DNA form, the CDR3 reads TGTGCCAGCAGCCCCGACAGGGTCCCGAACACTGAAGCTTTCTTT. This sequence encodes CASSPDRVPNTEAFF.

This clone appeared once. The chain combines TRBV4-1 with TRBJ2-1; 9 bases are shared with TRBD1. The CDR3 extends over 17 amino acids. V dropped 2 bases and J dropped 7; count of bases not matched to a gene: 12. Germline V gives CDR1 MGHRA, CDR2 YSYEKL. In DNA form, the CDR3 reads TGCGCCAGCAGCCAATCCATAACCGGGACAGGGAATAATGAGCAGTTCTTC. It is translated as CASSQSITGTGNNEQFF.

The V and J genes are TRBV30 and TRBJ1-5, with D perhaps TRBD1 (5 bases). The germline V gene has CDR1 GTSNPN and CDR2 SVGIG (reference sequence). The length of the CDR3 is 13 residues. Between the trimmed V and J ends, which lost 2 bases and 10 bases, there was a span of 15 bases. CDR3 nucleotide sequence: TGTGCCTGGAGTCTTCAGCCGGGGGATCCCCAGCATTTT. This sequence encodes CAWSLQPGDPQHF.

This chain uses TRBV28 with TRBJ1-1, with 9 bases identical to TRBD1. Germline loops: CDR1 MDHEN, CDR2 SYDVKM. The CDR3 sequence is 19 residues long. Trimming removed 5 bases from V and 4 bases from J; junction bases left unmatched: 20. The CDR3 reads CASSPPPGQGALFGTEAFF. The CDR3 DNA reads TGTGCCAGCAGTCCTCCCCCGGGACAGGGAGCCCTTTTTGGCACTGAAGCTTTCTTT.

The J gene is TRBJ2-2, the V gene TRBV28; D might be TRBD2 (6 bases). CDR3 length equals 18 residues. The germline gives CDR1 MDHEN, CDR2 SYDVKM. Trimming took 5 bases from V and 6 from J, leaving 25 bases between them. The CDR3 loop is CASSTRLARNRGAGELFF. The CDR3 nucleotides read TGTGCCAGCAGTACTCGGCTAGCGCGGAACCGCGGGGCCGGGGAGCTGTTTTTT.

The CDR3 loop is CASSPKLSASTDTQYF. CDR3 bases: TGTGCCAGCAGCCCCAAGCTTAGTGCTAGCACAGATACGCAGTATTTT. The chain combines TRBV7-3 with TRBJ2-3; D gene ambiguous. From germline, CDR1 is SGHTA and CDR2 FQGTGA. This CDR3 contains 16 residues. V lost 5 bases and J lost 0, with 15 bases in between.

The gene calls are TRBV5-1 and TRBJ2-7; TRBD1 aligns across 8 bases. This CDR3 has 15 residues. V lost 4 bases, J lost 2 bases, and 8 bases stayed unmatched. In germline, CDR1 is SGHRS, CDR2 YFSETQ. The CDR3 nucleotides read TGCGCCAGCAGCCTAACCGGGACAGGCCCCTACGAGCAGTACTTC. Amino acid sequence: CASSLTGTGPYEQYF.

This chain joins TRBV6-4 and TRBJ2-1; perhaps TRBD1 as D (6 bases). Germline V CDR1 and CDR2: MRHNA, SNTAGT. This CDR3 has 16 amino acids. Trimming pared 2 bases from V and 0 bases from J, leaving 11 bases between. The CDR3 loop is CASSDEMGASYNEQFF. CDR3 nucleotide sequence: TGTGCCAGCAGTGACGAGATGGGGGCCTCCTACAATGAGCAGTTCTTC.

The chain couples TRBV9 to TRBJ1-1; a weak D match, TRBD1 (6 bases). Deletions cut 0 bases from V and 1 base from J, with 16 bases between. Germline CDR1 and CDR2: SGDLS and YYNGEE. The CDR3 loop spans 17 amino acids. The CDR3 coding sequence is TGTGCCAGCAGCGTAGCTTGGGACACAACACCGAACACTGAAGCTTTCTTT. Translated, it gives CASSVAWDTTPNTEAFF.

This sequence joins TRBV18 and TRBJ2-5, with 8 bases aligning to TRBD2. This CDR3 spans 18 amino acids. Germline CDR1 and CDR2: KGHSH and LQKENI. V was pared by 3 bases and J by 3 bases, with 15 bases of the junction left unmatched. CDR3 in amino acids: CASSPQAGGGPREETQYF. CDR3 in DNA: TGTGCCAGCTCACCTCAGGCCGGCGGGGGGCCCCGAGAAGAGACCCAGTACTTC.

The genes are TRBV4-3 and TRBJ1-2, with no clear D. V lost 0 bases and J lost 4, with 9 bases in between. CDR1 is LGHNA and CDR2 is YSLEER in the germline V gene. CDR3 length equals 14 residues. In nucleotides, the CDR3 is TGCGCCAGCAGCCAAGAATGGCTGTCCTATGGCTACACCTTC. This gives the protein CASSQEWLSYGYTF.

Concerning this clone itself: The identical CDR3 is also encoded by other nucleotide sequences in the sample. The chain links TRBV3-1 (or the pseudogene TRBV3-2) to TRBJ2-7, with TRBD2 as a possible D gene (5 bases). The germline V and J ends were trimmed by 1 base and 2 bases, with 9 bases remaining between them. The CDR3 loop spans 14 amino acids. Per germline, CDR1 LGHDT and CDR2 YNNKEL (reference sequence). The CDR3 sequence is CASSQGTVTYEQYF. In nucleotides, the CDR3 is TGTGCCAGCAGCCAAGGGACTGTAACCTACGAGCAGTACTTC.

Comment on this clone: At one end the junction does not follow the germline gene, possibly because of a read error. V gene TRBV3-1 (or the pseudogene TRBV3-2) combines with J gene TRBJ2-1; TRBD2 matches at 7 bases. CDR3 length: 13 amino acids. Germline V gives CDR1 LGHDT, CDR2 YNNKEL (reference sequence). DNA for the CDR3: TGTGCCAGCAGCCCGGGATCGGGGAGGGCCGCCCTCTTC. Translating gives CASSPGSGRAALF.

This chain's CDR3 is CATEVGGDQPQHF. CDR3 DNA: TGTGCGACCGAGGTGGGGGGGGATCAGCCCCAGCATTTT. V and J are TRBV19 and TRBJ1-5, with D tentatively TRBD1 (5 bases). This CDR3 comprises 13 residues. Germline CDR1 is LNHDA and CDR2 is SQIVND (reference sequence).

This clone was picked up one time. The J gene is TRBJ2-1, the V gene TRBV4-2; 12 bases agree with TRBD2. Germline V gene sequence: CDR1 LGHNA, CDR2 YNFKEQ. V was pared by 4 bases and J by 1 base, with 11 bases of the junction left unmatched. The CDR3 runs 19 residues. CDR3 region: CASSRELAGGYASYNEQFF. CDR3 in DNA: TGTGCCAGCAGCCGAGAACTAGCGGGAGGTTACGCTTCCTACAATGAGCAGTTCTTC.

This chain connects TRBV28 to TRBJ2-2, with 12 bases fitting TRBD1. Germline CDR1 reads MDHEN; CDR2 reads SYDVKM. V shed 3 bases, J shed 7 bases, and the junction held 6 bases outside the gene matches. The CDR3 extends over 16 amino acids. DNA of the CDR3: TGTGCCAGCAGTTTGGCCGGGACAGGGGGCCTCGGGGAGCTGTTTTTT. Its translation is CASSLAGTGGLGELFF.

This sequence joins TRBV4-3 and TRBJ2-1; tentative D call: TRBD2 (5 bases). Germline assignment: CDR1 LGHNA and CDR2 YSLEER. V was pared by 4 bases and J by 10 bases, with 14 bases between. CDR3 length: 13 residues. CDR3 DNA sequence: TGCGCCAGCAGCCTTGTAGCGTTAAGCGAGCAGTTCTTC. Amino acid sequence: CASSLVALSEQFF.

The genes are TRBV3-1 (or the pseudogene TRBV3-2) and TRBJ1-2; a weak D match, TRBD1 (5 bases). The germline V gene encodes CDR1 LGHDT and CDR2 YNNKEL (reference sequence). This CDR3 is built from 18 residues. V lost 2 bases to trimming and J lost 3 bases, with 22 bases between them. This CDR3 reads CASSQQKPIGGRDYGYTF. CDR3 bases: TGTGCCAGCAGCCAACAAAAGCCCATCGGGGGTCGAGACTATGGCTACACCTTC.

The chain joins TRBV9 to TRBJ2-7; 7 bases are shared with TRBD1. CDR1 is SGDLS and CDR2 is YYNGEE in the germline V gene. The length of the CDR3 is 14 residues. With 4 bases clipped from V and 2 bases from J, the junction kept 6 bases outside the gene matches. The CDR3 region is CASSPGQLTYEQYF. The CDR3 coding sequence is TGTGCCAGCAGCCCGGGACAGTTAACCTACGAGCAGTACTTC.

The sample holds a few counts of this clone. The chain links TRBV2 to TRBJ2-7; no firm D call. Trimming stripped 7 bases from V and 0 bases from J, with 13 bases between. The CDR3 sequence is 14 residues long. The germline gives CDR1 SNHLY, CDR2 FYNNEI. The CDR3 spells CASTLAVSSYEQYF. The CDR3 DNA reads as TGTGCCAGCACTTTAGCTGTCAGCTCCTACGAGCAGTACTTC.